This TCR beta chain was identified in a study of vaccination effects on CD4 cells after COVID-19. The wider study: Peptide-pool stimulation followed by sequencing identified expanded antigen-specific CD4+ clonotypes in the ViraFEST assay. PBMC were cultured at around 2 million per well with 9 to 10 IU/ml IL-2 and 7.5 to 10 ug/ml peptides.

V was pared by 1 base and J by 1 base, with 9 bases between. CDR3 length: 15 residues. Per the germline V gene, CDR1 is SGHRS and CDR2 is YFSETQ. Comments on this clone: Its target is unknown.

Profiled with immunoSEQ multiplex PCR; TCRdb holds only in-frame clones, not every one. The repertoire holds some 69,000 clones, with roughly 73% as singletons. The study's findings and limits: Whether induced by infection or by vaccine, clones showed marked clonal contraction late after vaccination. Cross-reaction with common cold coronaviruses was seen in only 1 of 255 vaccine-induced clones from healthy vaccinees.

When 10 to 11 days of culture had elapsed, CD4+ T cells were isolated. Participants were given two doses of BNT162b2 or mRNA-1273 vaccine. The material was CD4+ T cells from PBMCs cultured without peptide, obtained after COVID-19 vaccination. The chain is built from TRBV5-1 and TRBJ1-3; D is ambiguous. The clonotype comes from a human donor who received a COVID-19 vaccine. In nucleotides, the CDR3 is TGCGCCAGCAGCTTGACGACCGCTTCTGGAAACACCATATATTTT. It is translated as CASSLTTASGNTIYF. Together with reference TRBV5-1 and TRBJ1-3, the CDR3 gives the full variable domain: KAGVTQTPRYLIKTRGQQVTLSCSPISGHRSVSWYQQTPGQGLQFLFEYFSETQRNKGNFPGRFSGRQFSNSRSEMNVSTLELGDSALYLCASSLTTASGNTIYFGEGSWLTVV.